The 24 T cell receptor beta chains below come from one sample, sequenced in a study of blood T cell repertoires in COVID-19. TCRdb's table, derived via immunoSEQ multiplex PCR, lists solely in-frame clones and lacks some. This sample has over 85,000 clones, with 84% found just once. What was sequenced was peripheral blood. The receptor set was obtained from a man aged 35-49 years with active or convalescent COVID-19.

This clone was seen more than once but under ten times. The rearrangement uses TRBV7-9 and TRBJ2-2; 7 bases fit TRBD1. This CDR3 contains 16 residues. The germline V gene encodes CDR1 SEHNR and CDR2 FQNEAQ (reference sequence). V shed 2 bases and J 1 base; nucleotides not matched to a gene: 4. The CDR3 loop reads CASSLPGTVNTGELFF. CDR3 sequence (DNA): TGTGCCAGCAGCTTACCCGGGACAGTGAACACCGGGGAGCTGTTTTTT.

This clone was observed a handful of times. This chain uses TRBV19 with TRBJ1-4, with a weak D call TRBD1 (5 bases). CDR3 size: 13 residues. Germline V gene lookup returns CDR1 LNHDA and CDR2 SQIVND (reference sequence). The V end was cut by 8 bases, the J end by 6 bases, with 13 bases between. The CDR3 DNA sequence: TGTGCCAGTTTAGGGCTGGGGCATGAAAAACTGTTTTTT. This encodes CASLGLGHEKLFF.

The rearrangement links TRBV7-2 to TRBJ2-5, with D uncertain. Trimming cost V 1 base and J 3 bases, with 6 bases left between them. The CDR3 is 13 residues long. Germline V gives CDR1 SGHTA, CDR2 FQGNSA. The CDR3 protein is CASSLVSEETQYF. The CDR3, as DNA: TGTGCCAGCAGCTTAGTAAGCGAAGAGACCCAGTACTTC.

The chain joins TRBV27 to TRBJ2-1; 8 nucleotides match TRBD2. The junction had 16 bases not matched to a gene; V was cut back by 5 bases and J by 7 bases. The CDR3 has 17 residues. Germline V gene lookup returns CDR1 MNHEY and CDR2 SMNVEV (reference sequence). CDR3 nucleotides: TGTGCCAGCAGTCCAAGGTGGCGGGGGGAGGTTAGGAATGAGCAGTTCTTC. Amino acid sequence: CASSPRWRGEVRNEQFF.

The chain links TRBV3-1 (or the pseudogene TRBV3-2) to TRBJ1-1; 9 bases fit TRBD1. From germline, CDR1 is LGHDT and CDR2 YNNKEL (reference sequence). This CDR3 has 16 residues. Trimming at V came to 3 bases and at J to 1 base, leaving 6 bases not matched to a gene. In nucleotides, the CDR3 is TGTGCCAGCAGCCACCAAACAGGGGGCGGGAACACTGAAGCTTTCTTT. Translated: CASSHQTGGGNTEAFF.

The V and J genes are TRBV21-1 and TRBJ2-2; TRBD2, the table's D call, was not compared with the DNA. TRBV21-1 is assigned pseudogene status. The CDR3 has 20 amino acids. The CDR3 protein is CASSKDFTSGGALDTGELFF. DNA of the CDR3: TGTGCCAGCAGCAAAGACTTCACTAGCGGGGGGGCTCTAGACACCGGGGAGCTGTTTTTT.

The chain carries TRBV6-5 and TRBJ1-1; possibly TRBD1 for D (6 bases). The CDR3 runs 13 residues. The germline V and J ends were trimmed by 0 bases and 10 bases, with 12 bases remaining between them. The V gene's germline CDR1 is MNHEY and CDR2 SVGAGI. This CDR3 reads CASSYSRRGGAFF. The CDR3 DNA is TGTGCCAGCAGTTACTCGAGGAGAGGGGGAGCTTTCTTT.

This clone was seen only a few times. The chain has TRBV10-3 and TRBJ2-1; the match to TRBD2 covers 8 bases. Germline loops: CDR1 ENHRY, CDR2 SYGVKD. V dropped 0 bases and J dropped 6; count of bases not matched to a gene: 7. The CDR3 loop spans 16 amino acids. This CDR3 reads CAISESAGGSPNEQFF. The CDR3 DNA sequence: TGTGCCATCAGTGAGTCTGCGGGGGGTTCGCCCAATGAGCAGTTCTTC.

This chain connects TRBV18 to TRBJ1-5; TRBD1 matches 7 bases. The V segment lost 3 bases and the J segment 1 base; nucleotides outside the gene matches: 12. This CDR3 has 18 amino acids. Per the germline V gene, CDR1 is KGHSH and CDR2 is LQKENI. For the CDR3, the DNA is TGTGCCAGCTCACCTAGGAACAGGGGCGAAAGAAGCAATCAGCCCCAGCATTTT. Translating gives CASSPRNRGERSNQPQHF. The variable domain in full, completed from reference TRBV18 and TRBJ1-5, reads NAGVMQNPRHLVRRRGQEARLRCSPMKGHSHVYWYRQLPEEGLKFMVYLQKENIIDESGMPKERFSAEFPKEGPSILRIQQVVRGDSAAYFCASSPRNRGERSNQPQHFGDGTRLSIL.

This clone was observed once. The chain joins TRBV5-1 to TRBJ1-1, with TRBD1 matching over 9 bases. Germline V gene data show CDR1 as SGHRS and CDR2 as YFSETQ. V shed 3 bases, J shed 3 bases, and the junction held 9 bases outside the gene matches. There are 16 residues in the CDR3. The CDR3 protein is CASSWGQGQMDTEAFF. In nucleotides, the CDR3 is TGCGCCAGCAGCTGGGGACAGGGACAAATGGACACTGAAGCTTTCTTT.

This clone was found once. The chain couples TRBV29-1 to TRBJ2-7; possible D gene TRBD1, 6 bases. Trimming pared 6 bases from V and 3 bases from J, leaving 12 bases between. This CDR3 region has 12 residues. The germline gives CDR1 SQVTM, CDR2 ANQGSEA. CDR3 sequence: CSVVKGVYEQYF. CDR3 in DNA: TGCAGCGTGGTTAAGGGGGTCTACGAGCAGTACTTC.

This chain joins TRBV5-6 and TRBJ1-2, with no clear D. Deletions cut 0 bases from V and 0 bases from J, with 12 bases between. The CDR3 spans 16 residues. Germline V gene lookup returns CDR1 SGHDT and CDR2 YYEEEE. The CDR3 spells CASSLGGERTNYGYTF. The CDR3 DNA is TGTGCCAGCAGCTTGGGTGGTGAGAGAACTAACTATGGCTACACCTTC.

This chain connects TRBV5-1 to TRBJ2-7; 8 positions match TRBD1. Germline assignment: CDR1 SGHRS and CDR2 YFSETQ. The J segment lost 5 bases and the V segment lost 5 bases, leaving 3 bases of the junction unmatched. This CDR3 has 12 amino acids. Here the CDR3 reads CASRTGAHEQYF. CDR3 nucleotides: TGCGCCAGCAGGACAGGGGCCCACGAGCAGTACTTC. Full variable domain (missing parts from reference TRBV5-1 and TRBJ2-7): KAGVTQTPRYLIKTRGQQVTLSCSPISGHRSVSWYQQTPGQGLQFLFEYFSETQRNKGNFPGRFSGRQFSNSRSEMNVSTLELGDSALYLCASRTGAHEQYFGPGTRLTVT.

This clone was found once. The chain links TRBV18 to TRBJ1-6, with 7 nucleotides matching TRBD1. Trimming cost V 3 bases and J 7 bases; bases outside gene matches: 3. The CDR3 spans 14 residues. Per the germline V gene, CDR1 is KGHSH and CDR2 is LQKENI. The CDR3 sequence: CASSPGQPNSPLHF. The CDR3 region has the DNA TGTGCCAGCTCACCGGGACAGCCCAATTCACCCCTCCACTTT.

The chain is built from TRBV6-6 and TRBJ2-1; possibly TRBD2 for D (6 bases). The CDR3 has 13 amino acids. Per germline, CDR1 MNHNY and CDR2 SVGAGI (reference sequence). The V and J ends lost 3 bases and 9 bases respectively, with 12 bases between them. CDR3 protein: CASSYFREAEQFF. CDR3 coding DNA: TGTGCCAGCAGTTATTTCAGGGAGGCTGAGCAGTTCTTC.

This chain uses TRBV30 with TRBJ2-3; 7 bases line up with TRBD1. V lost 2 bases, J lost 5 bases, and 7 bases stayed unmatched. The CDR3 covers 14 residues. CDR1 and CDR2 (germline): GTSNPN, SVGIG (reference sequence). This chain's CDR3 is CAWSFLRQGDTQYF. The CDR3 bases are TGTGCCTGGAGTTTCCTTCGACAGGGAGATACGCAGTATTTT.

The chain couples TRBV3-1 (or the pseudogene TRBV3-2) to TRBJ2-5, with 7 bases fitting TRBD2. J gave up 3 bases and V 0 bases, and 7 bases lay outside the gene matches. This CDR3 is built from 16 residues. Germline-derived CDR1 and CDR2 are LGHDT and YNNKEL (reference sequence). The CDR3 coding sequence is TGTGCCAGCAGCCAAGATTGGGAGGGACTAAAAGAGACCCAGTACTTC. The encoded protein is CASSQDWEGLKETQYF.

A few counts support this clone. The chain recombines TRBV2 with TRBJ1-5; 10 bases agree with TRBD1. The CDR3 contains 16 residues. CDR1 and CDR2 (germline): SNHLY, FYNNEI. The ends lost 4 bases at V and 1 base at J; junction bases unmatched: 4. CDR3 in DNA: TGTGCCAGCAGTGGACAGGGGGCGCCCAGCAATCAGCCCCAGCATTTT. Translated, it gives CASSGQGAPSNQPQHF.

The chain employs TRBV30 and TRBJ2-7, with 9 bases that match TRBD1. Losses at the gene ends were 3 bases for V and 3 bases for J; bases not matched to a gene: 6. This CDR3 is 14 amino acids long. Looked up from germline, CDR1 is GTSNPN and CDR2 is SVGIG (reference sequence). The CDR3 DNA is TGTGCCTGGAGCGCGGACAGGGGCAGCTACGAGCAGTACTTC. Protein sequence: CAWSADRGSYEQYF.

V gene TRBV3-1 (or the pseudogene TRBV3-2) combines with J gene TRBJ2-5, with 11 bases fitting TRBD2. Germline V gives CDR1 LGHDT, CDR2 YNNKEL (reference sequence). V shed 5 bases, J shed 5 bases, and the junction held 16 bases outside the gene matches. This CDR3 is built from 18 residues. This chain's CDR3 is CASSYFGSSGGVGETQYF. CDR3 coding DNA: TGTGCCAGCAGCTATTTCGGGAGTAGCGGGGGGGTTGGTGAGACCCAGTACTTC.

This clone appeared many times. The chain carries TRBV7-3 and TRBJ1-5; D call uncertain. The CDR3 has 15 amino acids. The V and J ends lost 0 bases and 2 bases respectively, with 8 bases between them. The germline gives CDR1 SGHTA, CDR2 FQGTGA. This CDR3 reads CASSLTRVRNQPQHF. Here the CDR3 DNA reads TGTGCCAGCAGCTTAACGAGGGTCCGCAATCAGCCCCAGCATTTT.

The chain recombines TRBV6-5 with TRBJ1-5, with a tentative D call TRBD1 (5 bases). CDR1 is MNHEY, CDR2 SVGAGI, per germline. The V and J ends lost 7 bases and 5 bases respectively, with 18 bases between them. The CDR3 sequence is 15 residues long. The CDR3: CASKQGPLEDQPQHF. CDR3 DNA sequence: TGTGCCAGCAAGCAGGGCCCCTTAGAGGATCAGCCCCAGCATTTT.

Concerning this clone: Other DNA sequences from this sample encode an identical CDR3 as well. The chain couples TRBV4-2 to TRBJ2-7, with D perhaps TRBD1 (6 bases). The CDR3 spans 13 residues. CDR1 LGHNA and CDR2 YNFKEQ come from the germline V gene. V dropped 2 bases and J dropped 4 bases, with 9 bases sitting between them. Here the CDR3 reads CASSQTTGYEQYF. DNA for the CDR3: TGTGCCAGCAGCCAAACTACAGGGTACGAGCAGTACTTC.

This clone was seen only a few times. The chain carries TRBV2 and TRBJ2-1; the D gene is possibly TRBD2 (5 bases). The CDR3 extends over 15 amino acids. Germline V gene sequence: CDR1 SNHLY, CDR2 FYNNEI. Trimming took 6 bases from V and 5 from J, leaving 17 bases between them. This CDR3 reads CASSRTETRNNEQFF. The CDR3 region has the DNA TGTGCCAGCAGCCGGACTGAGACAAGAAACAATGAGCAGTTCTTC.